The clone carrying this TCR beta chain showed up just a few times. These data come from a study of metastatic and nonmetastatic thyroid tumors. In the original workflow: To classify distant metastasis in papillary thyroid cancer, a model was built from CDR3 differences across clinicopathological groups. TCRdb re-analyzed the PCR reads using MiXCR. TCRdb's processing, not the study's, gives the V and J calls here. The table shows about 85,000 clones, with 8.6% occurring only once. Germline loops: CDR1 DFQATT, CDR2 SNEGSKA (reference sequence). The CDR3 is made up of 16 amino acids. V dropped 5 bases and J dropped 9; count of bases not matched to a gene: 12. No patient had received any treatment before thyroid surgery.

The sequenced material came from blood. The V call is TRBV20-1, the J call TRBJ2-1; 14 bases map to TRBD2. This TCR was sampled from a female donor with papillary thyroid cancer or a benign thyroid nodule (not recorded which). Some clones in this sample may be carry-over from other donors' samples. CDR3 protein: CSARTSGGPTVGEQFF. The CDR3 nucleotides read TGCAGTGCTCGGACTAGCGGGGGGCCAACGGTGGGTGAGCAGTTCTTC.